This note documents a single TCR beta chain sequence. The antigen remains undetermined. This sample also contains other DNA sequences that code for the same CDR3. The data were taken from a study of shared clonotypes between healthy human individuals. General observations from the study: The researchers took only blood, and tissue repertoires probably look different. A reduction in generation probabilities was seen for non-shared clonotypes relative to those shared by all four donors.

Terminally differentiated effector memory CD45RA+ cells were left out of the naive CD8 fraction, which was CD45RO-negative and positively selected for CCR7. Assay: immunoSEQ multiplex PCR; the TCRdb copy retains only in-frame clones and omits some. The sample includes around 1,900,000 clones, around 93% of them seen just once. This TCR was sampled from a man between 18 and 35 years old in good health. Some clones in this sample may be carry-over from other donors' samples. Sample: naive CD8+ T cells from PBMCs.

DNA of the CDR3: TGTGCCAGCAGCTTCAGGGACAGGGCGCAGCCCCAGCATTTT. The encoded protein is CASSFRDRAQPQHF. The rearrangement uses TRBV27 and TRBJ1-5; 9 nucleotides match TRBD1. The ends lost 6 bases at V and 7 bases at J; junction bases unmatched: 7. This CDR3 has 14 residues. Germline CDR1 MNHEY, CDR2 SMNVEV (reference sequence).